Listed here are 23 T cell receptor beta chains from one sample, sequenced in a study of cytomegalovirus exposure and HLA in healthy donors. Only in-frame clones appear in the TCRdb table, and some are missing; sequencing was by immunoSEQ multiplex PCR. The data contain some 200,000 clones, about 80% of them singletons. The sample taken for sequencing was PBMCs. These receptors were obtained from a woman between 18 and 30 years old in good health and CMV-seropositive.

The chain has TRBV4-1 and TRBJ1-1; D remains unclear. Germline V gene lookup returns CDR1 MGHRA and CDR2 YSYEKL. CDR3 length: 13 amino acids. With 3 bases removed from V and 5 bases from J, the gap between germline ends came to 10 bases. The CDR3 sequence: CASSHIMETEAFF. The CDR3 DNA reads TGCGCCAGCAGCCATATTATGGAGACTGAAGCTTTCTTT.

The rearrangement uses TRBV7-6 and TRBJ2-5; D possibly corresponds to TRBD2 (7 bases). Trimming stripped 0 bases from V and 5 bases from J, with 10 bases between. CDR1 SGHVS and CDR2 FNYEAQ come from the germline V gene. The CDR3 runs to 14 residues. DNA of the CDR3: TGTGCCAGCAGCTTAGCGGGGGGGCTGGAGACCCAGTACTTC. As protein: CASSLAGGLETQYF.

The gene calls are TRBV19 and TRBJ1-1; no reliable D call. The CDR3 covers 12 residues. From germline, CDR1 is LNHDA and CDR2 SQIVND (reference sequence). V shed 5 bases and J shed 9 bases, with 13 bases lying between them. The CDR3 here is CASSDLTGKAFF. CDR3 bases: TGTGCCAGTAGTGACCTGACGGGGAAAGCTTTCTTT.

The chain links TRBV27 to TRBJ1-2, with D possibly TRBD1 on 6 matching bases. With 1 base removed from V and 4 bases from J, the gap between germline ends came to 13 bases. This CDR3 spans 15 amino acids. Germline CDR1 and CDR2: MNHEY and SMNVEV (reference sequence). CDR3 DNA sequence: TGTGCCAGCAGTTTATGGCCAGGGGCTGGCTATGGCTACACCTTC. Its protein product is CASSLWPGAGYGYTF.

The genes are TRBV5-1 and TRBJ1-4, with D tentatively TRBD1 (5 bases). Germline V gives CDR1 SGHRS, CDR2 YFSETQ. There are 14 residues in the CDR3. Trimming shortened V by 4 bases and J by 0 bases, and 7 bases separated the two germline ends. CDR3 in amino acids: CASSPGATNEKLFF. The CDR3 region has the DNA TGCGCCAGCAGCCCGGGGGCAACTAATGAAAAACTGTTTTTT.

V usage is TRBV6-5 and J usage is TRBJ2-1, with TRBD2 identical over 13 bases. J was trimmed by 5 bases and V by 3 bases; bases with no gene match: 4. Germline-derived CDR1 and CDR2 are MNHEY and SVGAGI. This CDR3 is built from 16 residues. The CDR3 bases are TGTGCCAGCAGTTATCTGACTAGCGGGGGGAACAATGAGCAGTTCTTC. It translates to CASSYLTSGGNNEQFF.

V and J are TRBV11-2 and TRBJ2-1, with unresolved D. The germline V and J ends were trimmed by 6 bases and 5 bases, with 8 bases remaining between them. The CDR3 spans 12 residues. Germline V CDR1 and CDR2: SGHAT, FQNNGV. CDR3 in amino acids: CASSSGNNEQFF. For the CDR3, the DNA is TGTGCCAGCAGTTCAGGAAACAATGAGCAGTTCTTC.

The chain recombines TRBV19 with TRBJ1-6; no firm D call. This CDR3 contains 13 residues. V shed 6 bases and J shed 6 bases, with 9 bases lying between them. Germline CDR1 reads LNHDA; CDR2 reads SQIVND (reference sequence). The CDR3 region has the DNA TGTGCCAGTAGACCCGGACTTAATTCACCCCTCCACTTT. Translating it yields CASRPGLNSPLHF.

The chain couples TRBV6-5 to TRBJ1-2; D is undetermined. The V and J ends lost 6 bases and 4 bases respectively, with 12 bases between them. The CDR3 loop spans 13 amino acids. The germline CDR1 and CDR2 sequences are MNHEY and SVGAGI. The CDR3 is CASRTSIPYGYTF. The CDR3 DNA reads TGTGCCAGCAGAACATCGATACCCTATGGCTACACCTTC.

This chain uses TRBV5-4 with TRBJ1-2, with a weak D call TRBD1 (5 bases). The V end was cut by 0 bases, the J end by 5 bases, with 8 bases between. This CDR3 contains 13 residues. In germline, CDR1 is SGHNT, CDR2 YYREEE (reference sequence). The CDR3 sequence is CASSLDSGYGYTF. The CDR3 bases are TGTGCCAGCAGCTTGGATTCAGGGTATGGCTACACCTTC. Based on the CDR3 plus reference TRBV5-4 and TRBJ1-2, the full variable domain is ETGVTQSPTHLIKTRGQQVTLRCSSQSGHNTVSWYQQALGQGPQFIFQYYREEENGRGNFPPRFSGLQFPNYSSELNVNALELDDSALYLCASSLDSGYGYTFGSGTRLTVV.

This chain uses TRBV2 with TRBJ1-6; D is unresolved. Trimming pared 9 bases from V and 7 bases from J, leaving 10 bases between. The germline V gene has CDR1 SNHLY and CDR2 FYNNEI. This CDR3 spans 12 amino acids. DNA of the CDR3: TGTGCCAGACGTACAACGAATTCACCCCTCCACTTT. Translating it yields CARRTTNSPLHF.

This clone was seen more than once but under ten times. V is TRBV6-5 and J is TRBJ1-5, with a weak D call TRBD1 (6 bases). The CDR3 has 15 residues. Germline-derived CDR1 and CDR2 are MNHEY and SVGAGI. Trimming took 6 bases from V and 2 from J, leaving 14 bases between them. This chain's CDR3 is CASSQQGSGNQPQHF. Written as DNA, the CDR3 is TGTGCCAGCAGCCAACAGGGTTCTGGCAATCAGCCCCAGCATTTT.

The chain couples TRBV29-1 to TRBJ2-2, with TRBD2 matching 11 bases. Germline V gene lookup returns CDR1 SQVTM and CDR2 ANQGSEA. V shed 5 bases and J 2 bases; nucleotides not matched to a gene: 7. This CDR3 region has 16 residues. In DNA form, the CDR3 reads TGCAGCGTTCATCTAGCGGGGGGCCAAAACACCGGGGAGCTGTTTTTT. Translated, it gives CSVHLAGGQNTGELFF.

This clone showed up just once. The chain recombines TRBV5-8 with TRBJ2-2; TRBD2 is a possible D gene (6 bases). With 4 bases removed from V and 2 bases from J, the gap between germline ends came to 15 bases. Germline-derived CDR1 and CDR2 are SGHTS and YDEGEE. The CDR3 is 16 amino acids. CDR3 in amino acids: CASSIGGGANTGELFF. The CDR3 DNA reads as TGTGCCAGCAGCATAGGAGGAGGGGCCAACACCGGGGAGCTGTTTTTT.

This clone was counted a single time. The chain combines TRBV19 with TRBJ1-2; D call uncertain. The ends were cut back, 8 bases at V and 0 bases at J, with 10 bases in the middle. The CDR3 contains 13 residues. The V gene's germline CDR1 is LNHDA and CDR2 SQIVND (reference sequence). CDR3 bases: TGTGCCAGTCTAGACTTGGCTAACTATGGCTACACCTTC. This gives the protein CASLDLANYGYTF.

DNA of the CDR3: TGTGCCAGCGGGCCAGGGGGCGCCTCCTACGAGCAGTACTTC. Its protein is CASGPGGASYEQYF. V gene TRBV27 combines with J gene TRBJ2-7, with TRBD1 identical over 8 bases. V lost 8 bases, J lost 0 bases, and 6 bases stayed unmatched. The CDR3 consists of 14 residues. Germline CDR1 reads MNHEY; CDR2 reads SMNVEV (reference sequence).

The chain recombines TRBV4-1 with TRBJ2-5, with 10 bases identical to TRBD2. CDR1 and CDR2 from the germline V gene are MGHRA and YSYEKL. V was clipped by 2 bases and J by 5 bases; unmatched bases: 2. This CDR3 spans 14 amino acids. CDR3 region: CASSQTGLAETQYF. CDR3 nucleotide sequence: TGCGCCAGCAGCCAAACGGGACTAGCGGAGACCCAGTACTTC.

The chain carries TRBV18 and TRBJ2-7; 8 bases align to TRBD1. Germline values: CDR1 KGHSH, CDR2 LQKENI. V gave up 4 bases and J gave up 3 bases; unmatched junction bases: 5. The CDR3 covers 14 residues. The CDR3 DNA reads TGTGCCAGCTCACTGACGGACAGGGACTACGAGCAGTACTTC. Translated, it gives CASSLTDRDYEQYF.

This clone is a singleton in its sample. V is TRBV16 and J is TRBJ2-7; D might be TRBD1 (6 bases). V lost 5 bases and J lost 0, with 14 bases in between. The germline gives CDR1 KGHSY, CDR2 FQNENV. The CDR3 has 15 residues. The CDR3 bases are TGTGCCAGCAGCACTAGGCCAGGGGACTCCTACGAGCAGTACTTC. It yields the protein CASSTRPGDSYEQYF.

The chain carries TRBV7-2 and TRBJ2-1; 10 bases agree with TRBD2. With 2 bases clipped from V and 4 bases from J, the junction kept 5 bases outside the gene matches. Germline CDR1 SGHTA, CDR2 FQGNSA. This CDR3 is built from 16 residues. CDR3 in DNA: TGTGCCAGCAGCTTACGTAGCGGGGGGATTTACAATGAGCAGTTCTTC. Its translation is CASSLRSGGIYNEQFF.

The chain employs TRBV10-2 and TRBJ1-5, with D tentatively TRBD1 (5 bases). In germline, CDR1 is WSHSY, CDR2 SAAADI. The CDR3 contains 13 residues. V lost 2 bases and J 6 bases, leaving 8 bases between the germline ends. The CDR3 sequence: CASSELGGQPQHF. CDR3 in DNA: TGCGCCAGCAGTGAGCTGGGGGGTCAGCCCCAGCATTTT.

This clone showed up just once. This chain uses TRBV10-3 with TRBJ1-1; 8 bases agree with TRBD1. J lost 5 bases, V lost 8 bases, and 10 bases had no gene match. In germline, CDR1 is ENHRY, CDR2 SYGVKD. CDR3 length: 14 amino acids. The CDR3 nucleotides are TGTGCCATCGGACAGGGTGAGGAGGGGACTGAAGCTTTCTTT. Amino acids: CAIGQGEEGTEAFF.

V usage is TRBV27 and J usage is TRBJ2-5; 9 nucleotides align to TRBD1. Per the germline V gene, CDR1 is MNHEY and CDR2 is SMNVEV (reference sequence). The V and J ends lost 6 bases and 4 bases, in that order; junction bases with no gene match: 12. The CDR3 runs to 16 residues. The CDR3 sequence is CASRKTGGRIGETQYF. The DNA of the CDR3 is TGTGCCAGCAGAAAAACAGGGGGCAGGATCGGAGAGACCCAGTACTTC.